This TCR beta chain derives from a study of blood T cells in healthy people across ages. General observations from the study: The study found more naive CD4+ cells and higher diversity in long-lived than aged donors.

Samples each yielded at least 6 micrograms of total RNA. A second PCR, run for roughly 7 to 11 cycles, used a sample-barcoded 5' primer plus a J-beta primer mix. TCRdb reprocessed the 5' RACE reads with MiXCR, giving one entry per CDR3 protein. The sample yields roughly 800,000 distinct CDR3 sequences, roughly 64% seen once. With respect to this clonotype: Its specificity is not known.

Germline loops: CDR1 SGHTA, CDR2 FQGNSA. The CDR3 loop spans 15 amino acids. Trimming left V 1 base short and J 2 bases short, with 11 bases between. The V and J genes are TRBV7-2 and TRBJ2-5; the D gene is possibly TRBD2 (6 bases). The sequencing sample was made of blood. This TCR was sampled from a man in his thirties or forties in good health. The CDR3 spells CASSLVRGRQETQYF. CDR3 bases: TGTGCCAGCAGCTTAGTACGGGGGAGGCAAGAGACCCAGTACTTC.